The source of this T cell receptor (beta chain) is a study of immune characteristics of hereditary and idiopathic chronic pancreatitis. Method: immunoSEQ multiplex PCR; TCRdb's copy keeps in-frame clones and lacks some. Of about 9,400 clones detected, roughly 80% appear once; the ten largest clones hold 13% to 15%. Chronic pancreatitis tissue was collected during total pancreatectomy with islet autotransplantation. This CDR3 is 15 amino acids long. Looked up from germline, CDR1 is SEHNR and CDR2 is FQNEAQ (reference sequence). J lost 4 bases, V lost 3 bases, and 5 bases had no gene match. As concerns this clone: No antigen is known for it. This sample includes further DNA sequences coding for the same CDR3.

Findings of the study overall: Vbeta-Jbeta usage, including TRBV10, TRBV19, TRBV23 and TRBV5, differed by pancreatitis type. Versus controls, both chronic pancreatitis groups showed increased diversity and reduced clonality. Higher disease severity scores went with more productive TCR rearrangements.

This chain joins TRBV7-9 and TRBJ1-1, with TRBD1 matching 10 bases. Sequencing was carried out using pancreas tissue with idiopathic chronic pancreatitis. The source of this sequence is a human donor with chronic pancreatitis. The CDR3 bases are TGTGCCAGCAGCTTCCGGGACAGGGGCGCCACTGAAGCTTTCTTT. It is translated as CASSFRDRGATEAFF.